The 2 T cell receptor beta chains reported below all come from one sample, sequenced in a study of blood T cells in healthy people across ages. PCR was performed a second time for about 7 to 11 cycles using a sample-barcoded 5' primer and a J-beta primer mix. TCRdb recomputed calls from the 5' RACE reads with MiXCR, one row per CDR3 protein. Altogether about 1.4 million distinct CDR3 sequences are present, approximately 59% being singletons, with the ten largest covering approximately 7%. The sequencing sample was made of blood. The receptor source for this set is a young man in good health.

The J gene is TRBJ1-2, the V gene TRBV5-1; TRBD1 matches at 7 bases. The J segment lost 8 bases and the V segment lost 3 bases, leaving 16 bases of the junction unmatched. The CDR3 covers 16 residues. CDR1 is SGHRS, CDR2 YFSETQ, per germline. CDR3 amino acids: CASSSDGTAGRWGYTF. CDR3 DNA: TGCGCCAGCAGCTCCGACGGGACAGCGGGGAGATGGGGCTACACCTTC.

In this sample, this clonotype turned up a few times. This chain uses TRBV5-1 with TRBJ2-1; D unresolved. V lost 3 bases to trimming and J lost 6 bases, with 10 bases between them. CDR1 is SGHRS, CDR2 YFSETQ, per germline. The CDR3 has 13 amino acids. CDR3 sequence: CASSYLYINEQFF. The CDR3 DNA follows: TGCGCCAGCAGCTACCTTTATATCAATGAGCAGTTCTTC. Complete variable domain (other parts from reference TRBV5-1 and TRBJ2-1): KAGVTQTPRYLIKTRGQQVTLSCSPISGHRSVSWYQQTPGQGLQFLFEYFSETQRNKGNFPGRFSGRQFSNSRSEMNVSTLELGDSALYLCASSYLYINEQFFGPGTRLTVL.